Each of the 19 T cell receptor beta chains below was sequenced from the same sample in a study of CD8 T cells in ankylosing spondylitis. In TCRdb, the 5' RACE reads were re-called with MiXCR into one record per CDR3 protein. The sample includes about 260,000 distinct CDR3 sequences, approximately 20% of them seen just once. The sample taken for sequencing was blood, either unsorted or a sorted T cell fraction (not recorded which). These receptors came from a male donor with ankylosing spondylitis or in good health (not recorded which).

The gene calls are TRBV19 and TRBJ2-1; D unresolved. From germline, CDR1 is LNHDA and CDR2 SQIVND (reference sequence). Trimming stripped 3 bases from V and 7 bases from J, with 13 bases between. This CDR3 comprises 14 residues. The CDR3 spells CASSMGLGLNEQFF. CDR3 in DNA: TGTGCCAGTAGTATGGGCCTGGGTTTGAATGAGCAGTTCTTC.

Turning to this clonotype: It may be a read error: a sequence one base away is much more abundant. This chain joins TRBV12-3 or TRBV12-4 and TRBJ2-2; 8 bases are a match to TRBD1. This CDR3 spans 14 amino acids. V dropped 10 bases and J dropped 1; count of bases not matched to a gene: 5. CDR3 residues: CATTGTGNTGELFF. CDR3 DNA sequence: TGTGCCACCACCGGGACAGGGAACACCGGGGAGCTGTTTTTT.

This clonotype was detected only once. The chain combines TRBV10-3 with TRBJ2-2; TRBD1 is a possible D gene (6 bases). The V gene's germline CDR1 is ENHRY and CDR2 SYGVKD. The CDR3 covers 14 residues. Trimming shortened V by 10 bases and J by 2 bases, and 14 bases separated the two germline ends. CDR3 nucleotide sequence: TGTGCCACGCCCCGGGACACCAACACCGGGGAGCTGTTTTTT. Residues: CATPRDTNTGELFF.

The genes are TRBV7-6 and TRBJ1-3; TRBD1 matches 8 bases. Germline trimming cut 8 bases from V and 4 bases from J; bases unmatched to any gene: 7. Looked up from germline, CDR1 is SGHVS and CDR2 is FNYEAQ. The CDR3 extends over 14 amino acids. The CDR3 protein is CASARTGTGNTIYF. CDR3 coding DNA: TGTGCCAGCGCCAGGACAGGGACAGGAAACACCATATATTTT.

This clonotype has a single count. CDR3 nucleotides: TGCGCCAGCAGCCCCCTAGGGAGGCGGGGGAGCACAGATACGCAGTATTTT. Translation: CASSPLGRRGSTDTQYF. The rearrangement joins TRBV5-1 to TRBJ2-3, with 7 bases lining up with TRBD2. Germline-derived CDR1 and CDR2 are SGHRS and YFSETQ. CDR3 length equals 17 residues. J lost 0 bases, V lost 4 bases, and 11 bases had no gene match.

The chain uses TRBV12-3 or TRBV12-4 and TRBJ2-3; tentative D call: TRBD2 (5 bases). V lost 8 bases to trimming and J lost 4 bases, with 7 bases between them. The CDR3 is made up of 11 amino acids. This CDR3 reads CASGSADTQYF. DNA for the CDR3: TGTGCCAGCGGGAGTGCAGATACGCAGTATTTT.

There are many counts of this clonotype. V gene TRBV27 combines with J gene TRBJ2-1; TRBD2 might be the D (5 bases). Trimming stripped 5 bases from V and 6 bases from J, with 11 bases between. This CDR3 comprises 13 residues. Germline V gene data show CDR1 as MNHEY and CDR2 as SMNVEV (reference sequence). In DNA, the CDR3 is TGTGCCAGCAGTCCCGGACTGTTCAATGAGCAGTTCTTC. Translation gives CASSPGLFNEQFF.

The sample holds a few counts of this clonotype. J is TRBJ2-5 and V is TRBV2; D remains unclear. CDR1 is SNHLY, CDR2 FYNNEI, per germline. This CDR3 region has 12 residues. V was cut by 2 bases and J by 4 bases, with 5 bases left in between. The CDR3 DNA reads as TGTGCCAGCAGTGAATGGGTAGAGACCCAGTACTTC. It specifies CASSEWVETQYF. Filled out from reference TRBV2 and TRBJ2-5, the complete variable domain reads EPEVTQTPSHQVTQMGQEVILRCVPISNHLYFYWYRQILGQKVEFLVSFYNNEISEKSEIFDDQFSVERPDGSNFTLKIRSTKLEDSAMYFCASSEWVETQYFGPGTRLLVL.

This clonotype was counted only a few times. The chain is built from TRBV2 and TRBJ2-1, with TRBD2 identical over 10 bases. CDR1 is SNHLY, CDR2 FYNNEI, per germline. The CDR3 sequence is 16 residues long. The V gene end was trimmed by 6 bases and the J gene end by 2 bases; junction bases not matched to a gene: 7. The DNA of the CDR3 is TGTGCCAGCAGAAAACGACTAGCGGGTACCTACAATGAGCAGTTCTTC. Amino acids: CASRKRLAGTYNEQFF.

The V call is TRBV20-1, the J call TRBJ1-5; TRBD1 agrees at 11 bases. In germline, CDR1 is DFQATT, CDR2 SNEGSKA (reference sequence). This CDR3 spans 16 amino acids. The ends lost 6 bases at V and 0 bases at J; junction bases unmatched: 7. DNA of the CDR3: TGCAGTGCCCGGACAGGGGGCGTTTATAGCAATCAGCCCCAGCATTTT. Translating gives CSARTGGVYSNQPQHF.

The table lists this clonotype with a few counts. The chain links TRBV12-3 or TRBV12-4 to TRBJ2-5; 10 nucleotides line up with TRBD1. CDR3 length: 13 residues. Germline trimming cut 7 bases from V and 7 bases from J; bases unmatched to any gene: 6. DNA for the CDR3: TGTGCCAGCAACCGACAGGGGGCTGGGACCCAGTACTTC. Protein product: CASNRQGAGTQYF.

This clonotype was recorded at least ten times. J is TRBJ1-5 and V is TRBV5-1, with 7 bases identical to TRBD1. The CDR3 spans 14 residues. Germline V gives CDR1 SGHRS, CDR2 YFSETQ. The junction had 6 bases not matched to a gene; V was cut back by 5 bases and J by 4 bases. In nucleotides, the CDR3 is TGCGCCAGCAGTCTGACAGGGTCAAATCAGCCCCAGCATTTT. Residues: CASSLTGSNQPQHF.

This sequence joins TRBV12-3 or TRBV12-4 and TRBJ1-2, with D possibly TRBD1 on 5 matching bases. This CDR3 has 14 residues. The germline V and J ends were trimmed by 1 base and 3 bases, with 9 bases remaining between them. The CDR3 spells CASSLERGHYGYTF. CDR3 coding DNA: TGTGCCAGCAGTTTAGAGCGGGGCCACTATGGCTACACCTTC.

In this sample, this clonotype turned up once. V gene TRBV5-1 combines with J gene TRBJ2-2; possible D gene TRBD1, 5 bases. The CDR3 is 14 residues long. V lost 5 bases and J 4 bases, leaving 12 bases between the germline ends. CDR1 and CDR2 (germline): SGHRS, YFSETQ. The CDR3 bases are TGCGCCAGCAGACAGGCGACACTCACCGGGGAGCTGTTTTTT. It yields the protein CASRQATLTGELFF.

The chain uses TRBV29-1 and TRBJ2-3; 7 bases align to TRBD1. The CDR3 covers 14 residues. V dropped 7 bases and J dropped 4; count of bases not matched to a gene: 11. The V gene's germline CDR1 is SQVTM and CDR2 ANQGSEA. In DNA form, the CDR3 reads TGCAGCGCCCTGACAGGGACCCATCCAGATACGCAGTATTTT. It is translated as CSALTGTHPDTQYF.

This clonotype was seen a few times. The chain carries TRBV12-3 or TRBV12-4 and TRBJ1-1, with D unresolved. The CDR3 totals 11 residues. Deletions cut 3 bases from V and 8 bases from J, with 7 bases between. The CDR3 is CASSFGVEAFF. In nucleotides, the CDR3 is TGTGCCAGCAGTTTCGGGGTCGAAGCTTTCTTT.

CDR3 in amino acids: CSAKIGGPEYNSPLHF. The CDR3 bases are TGCAGTGCCAAAATCGGGGGTCCCGAATATAATTCACCCCTCCACTTT. This chain uses TRBV20-1 with TRBJ1-6; D may be TRBD1 (5 bases). Germline V CDR1 and CDR2: DFQATT, SNEGSKA (reference sequence). This CDR3 is 16 amino acids long. Trimming removed 6 bases from V and 4 bases from J, with 19 bases in between.

This clonotype was found a few times. The J gene is TRBJ1-2, the V gene TRBV2, with D maybe TRBD1 (6 bases). Germline V gene lookup returns CDR1 SNHLY and CDR2 FYNNEI. This CDR3 is 15 amino acids long. The V end lost 2 bases, the J end lost 2 bases, and 12 bases lay between the germline ends. In nucleotides, the CDR3 is TGTGCCAGCAGTGAAATGGGAAGGGGGAACTATGGCTACACCTTC. Encoded protein: CASSEMGRGNYGYTF. Based on the CDR3 plus reference TRBV2 and TRBJ1-2, the full variable domain is EPEVTQTPSHQVTQMGQEVILRCVPISNHLYFYWYRQILGQKVEFLVSFYNNEISEKSEIFDDQFSVERPDGSNFTLKIRSTKLEDSAMYFCASSEMGRGNYGYTFGSGTRLTVV.

The chain carries TRBV7-8 and TRBJ1-2; TRBD1 agrees at 10 bases. The V gene end was trimmed by 1 base and the J gene end by 3 bases; junction bases not matched to a gene: 8. Germline-derived CDR1 and CDR2 are SGHVS and FQNEAQ. The length of the CDR3 is 17 residues. CDR3 bases: TGTGCCAGCAGCTTAGGACAGGGGGCGCCACAGTACTATGGCTACACCTTC. It yields the protein CASSLGQGAPQYYGYTF.